This TCR beta chain was identified in a study of cytomegalovirus exposure and HLA in healthy donors. Trimming pared 1 base from V and 6 bases from J, leaving 10 bases between. The CDR3 has 14 amino acids. CDR1 and CDR2 from the germline V gene are SEHNR and FQNEAQ (reference sequence). Researchers ran the PCR with 60 Vbeta and 13 Jbeta primers. The assay was immunoSEQ multiplex PCR, and TCRdb's table has in-frame clones only and misses some. The table lists some 180,000 clones, 65% to 80% of them singletons. Sequenced input: PBMCs. This sequence originates from a woman aged 25 to 39 in good health and CMV-seropositive. The chain employs TRBV7-9 and TRBJ1-5; D uncertain. The CDR3 bases are TGTGCCAGCAGCTTAGGAGGAGGCCCTCAGCCCCAGCATTTT. Its translation: CASSLGGGPQPQHF.